This TCR beta chain was captured in a study of blood T cell repertoires in COVID-19. Across the study: COVID-19 samples, acute and convalescent, were from the United States, Italy and Spain.

Only in-frame clones appear in the TCRdb table, and some are missing; sequencing was by immunoSEQ multiplex PCR. The repertoire holds approximately 470,000 clones, roughly 88% seen once, with under 4% in the top ten. This CDR3 is 13 amino acids long. Germline loops: CDR1 LGHDT, CDR2 YNNKEL (reference sequence). V shed 1 base and J shed 8 bases, with 11 bases lying between them. Sequenced: peripheral blood. The TCR comes from a human donor in a cohort sampled during active COVID-19. The chain links TRBV3-1 (or the pseudogene TRBV3-2) to TRBJ1-1; no firm D call. DNA of the CDR3: TGTGCCAGCAGCCAAGTCCTTCAGCGGGAAGCTTTCTTT. It yields the protein CASSQVLQREAFF.